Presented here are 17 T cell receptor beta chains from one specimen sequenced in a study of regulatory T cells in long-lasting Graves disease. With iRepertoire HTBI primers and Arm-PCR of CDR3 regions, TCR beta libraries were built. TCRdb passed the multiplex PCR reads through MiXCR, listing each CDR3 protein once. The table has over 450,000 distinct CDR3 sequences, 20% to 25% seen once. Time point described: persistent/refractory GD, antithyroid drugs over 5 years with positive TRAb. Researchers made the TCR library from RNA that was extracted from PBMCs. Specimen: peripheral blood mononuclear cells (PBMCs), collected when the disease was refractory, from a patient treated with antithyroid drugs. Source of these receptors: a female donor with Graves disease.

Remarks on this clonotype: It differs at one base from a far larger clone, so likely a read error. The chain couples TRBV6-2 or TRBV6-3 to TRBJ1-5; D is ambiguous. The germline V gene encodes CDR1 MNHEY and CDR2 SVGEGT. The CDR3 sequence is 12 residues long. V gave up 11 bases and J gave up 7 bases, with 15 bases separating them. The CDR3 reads CAGTPGIQPQHF. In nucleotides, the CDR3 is TGTGCCGGCACCCCCGGGATCCAGCCCCAGCATTTT.

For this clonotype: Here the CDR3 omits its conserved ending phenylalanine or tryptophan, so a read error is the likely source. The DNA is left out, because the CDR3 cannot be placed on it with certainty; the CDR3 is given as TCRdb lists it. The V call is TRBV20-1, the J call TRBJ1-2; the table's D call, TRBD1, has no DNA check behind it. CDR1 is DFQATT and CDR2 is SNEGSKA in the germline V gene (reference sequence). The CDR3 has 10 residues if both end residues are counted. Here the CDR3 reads CSAPGTGISP.

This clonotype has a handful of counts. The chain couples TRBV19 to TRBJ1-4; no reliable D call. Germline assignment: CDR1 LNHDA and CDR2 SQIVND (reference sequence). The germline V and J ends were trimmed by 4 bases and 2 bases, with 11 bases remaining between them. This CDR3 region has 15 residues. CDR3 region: CASSTGDGTNEKLFF. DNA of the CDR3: TGTGCCAGTAGTACCGGCGACGGGACTAATGAAAAACTGTTTTTT.

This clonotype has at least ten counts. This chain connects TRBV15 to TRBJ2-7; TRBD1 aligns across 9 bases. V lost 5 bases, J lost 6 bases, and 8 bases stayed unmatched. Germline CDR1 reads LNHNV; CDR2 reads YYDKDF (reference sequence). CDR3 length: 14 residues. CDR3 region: CATSPQGQGIEQYF. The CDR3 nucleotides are TGTGCCACCAGCCCTCAGGGACAGGGTATCGAGCAGTACTTC. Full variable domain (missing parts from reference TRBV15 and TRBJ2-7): DAMVIQNPRYQVTQFGKPVTLSCSQTLNHNVMYWYQQKSSQAPKLLFHYYDKDFNNEADTPDNFQSRRPNTSFCFLDIRSPGLGDTAMYLCATSPQGQGIEQYFGPGTRLTVT.

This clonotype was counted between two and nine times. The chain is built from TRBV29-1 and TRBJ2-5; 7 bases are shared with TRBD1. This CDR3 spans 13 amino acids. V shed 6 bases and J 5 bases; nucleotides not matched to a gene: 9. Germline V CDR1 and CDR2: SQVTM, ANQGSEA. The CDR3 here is CSVATGPRETQYF. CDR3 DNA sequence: TGCAGCGTCGCGACAGGGCCCCGGGAGACCCAGTACTTC.

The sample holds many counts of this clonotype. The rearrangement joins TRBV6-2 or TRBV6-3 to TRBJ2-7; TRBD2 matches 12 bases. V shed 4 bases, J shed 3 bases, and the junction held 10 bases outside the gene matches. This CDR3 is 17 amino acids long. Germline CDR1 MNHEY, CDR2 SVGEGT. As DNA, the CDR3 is TGTGCCAGCAGTTTTCTCGGACTAGCGGGAAGTGTCTACGAGCAGTACTTC. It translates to CASSFLGLAGSVYEQYF.

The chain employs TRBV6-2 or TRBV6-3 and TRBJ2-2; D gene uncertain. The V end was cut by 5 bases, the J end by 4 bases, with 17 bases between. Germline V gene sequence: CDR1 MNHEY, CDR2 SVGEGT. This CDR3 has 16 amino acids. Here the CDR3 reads CASSETPVYGTGELFF. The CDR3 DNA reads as TGTGCCAGCAGTGAGACCCCAGTATACGGCACCGGGGAGCTGTTTTTT.

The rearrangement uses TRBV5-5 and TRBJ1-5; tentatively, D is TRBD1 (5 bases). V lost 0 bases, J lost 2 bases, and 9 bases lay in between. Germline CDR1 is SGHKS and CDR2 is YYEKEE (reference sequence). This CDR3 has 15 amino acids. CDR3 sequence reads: CASSLAGTRNQPQHF. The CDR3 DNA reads TGTGCCAGCAGCTTGGCTGGGACCCGCAATCAGCCCCAGCATTTT.

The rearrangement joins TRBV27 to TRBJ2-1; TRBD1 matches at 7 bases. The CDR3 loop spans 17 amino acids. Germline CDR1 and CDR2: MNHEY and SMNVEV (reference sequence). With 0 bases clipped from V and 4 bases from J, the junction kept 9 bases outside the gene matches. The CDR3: CASSLSVPGTDYNEQFF. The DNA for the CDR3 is TGTGCCAGCAGTTTATCTGTTCCCGGGACAGATTACAATGAGCAGTTCTTC.

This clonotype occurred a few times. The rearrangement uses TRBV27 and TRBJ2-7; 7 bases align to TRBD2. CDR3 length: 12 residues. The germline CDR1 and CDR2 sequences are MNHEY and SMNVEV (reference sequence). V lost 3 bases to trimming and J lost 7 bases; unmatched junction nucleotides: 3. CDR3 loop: CASSFIGGEQYF. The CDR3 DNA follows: TGTGCCAGCAGTTTTATCGGGGGGGAGCAGTACTTC.

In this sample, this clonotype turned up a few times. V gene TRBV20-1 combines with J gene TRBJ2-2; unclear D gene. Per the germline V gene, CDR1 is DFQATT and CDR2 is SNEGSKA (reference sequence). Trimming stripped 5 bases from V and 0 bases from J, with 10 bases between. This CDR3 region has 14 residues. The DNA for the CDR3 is TGCAGTGCTCCCCCCCATACGAACACCGGGGAGCTGTTTTTT. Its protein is CSAPPHTNTGELFF.

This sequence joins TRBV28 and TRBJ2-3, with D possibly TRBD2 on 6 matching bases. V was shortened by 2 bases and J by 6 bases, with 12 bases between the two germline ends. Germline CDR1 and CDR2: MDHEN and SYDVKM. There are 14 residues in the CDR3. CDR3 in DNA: TGTGCCAGCAGTTTAACGGGAGCTGGGGATACGCAGTATTTT. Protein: CASSLTGAGDTQYF.

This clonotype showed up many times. In nucleotides, the CDR3 is TGTGCCAGCAGCGCTAGCGGAGGGGGCCAAGAGACCCAGTACTTC. Encoded protein: CASSASGGGQETQYF. The chain recombines TRBV9 with TRBJ2-5; D may be TRBD2 (7 bases). This CDR3 comprises 15 residues. Trimming took off 3 bases at V and 1 base at J, with 13 bases between the two ends. Germline loops: CDR1 SGDLS, CDR2 YYNGEE.

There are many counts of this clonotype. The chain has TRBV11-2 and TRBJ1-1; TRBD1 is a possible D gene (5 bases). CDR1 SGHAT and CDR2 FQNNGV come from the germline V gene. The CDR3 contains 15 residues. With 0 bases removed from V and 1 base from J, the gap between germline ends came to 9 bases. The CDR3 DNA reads TGTGCCAGCAGCTTAGATTCCCAGGGGAACACTGAAGCTTTCTTT. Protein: CASSLDSQGNTEAFF.

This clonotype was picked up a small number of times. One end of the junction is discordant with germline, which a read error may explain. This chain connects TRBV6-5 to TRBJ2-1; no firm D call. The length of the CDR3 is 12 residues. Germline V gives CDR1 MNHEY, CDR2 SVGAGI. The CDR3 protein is CAGSSYRNEQFF. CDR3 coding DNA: TGTGCCGGCAGTTCGTACCGGAATGAGCAGTTCTTC.

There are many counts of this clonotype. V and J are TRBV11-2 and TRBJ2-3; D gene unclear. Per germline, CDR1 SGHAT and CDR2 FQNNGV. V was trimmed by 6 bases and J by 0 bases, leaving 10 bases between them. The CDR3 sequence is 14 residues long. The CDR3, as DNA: TGTGCCAGCAGAGCCCGGCCAAGCACAGATACGCAGTATTTT. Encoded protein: CASRARPSTDTQYF. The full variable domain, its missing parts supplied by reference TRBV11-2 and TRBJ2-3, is EAGVAQSPRYKIIEKRQSVAFWCNPISGHATLYWYQQILGQGPKLLIQFQNNGVVDDSQLPKDRFSAERLKGVDSTLKIQPAKLEDSAVYLCASRARPSTDTQYFGPGTRLTVL.

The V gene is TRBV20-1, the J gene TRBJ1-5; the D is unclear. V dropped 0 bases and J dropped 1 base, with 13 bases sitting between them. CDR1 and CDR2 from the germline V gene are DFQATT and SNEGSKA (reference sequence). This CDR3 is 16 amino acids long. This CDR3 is CSARDGLGWSNQPQHF. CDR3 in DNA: TGCAGTGCTAGAGATGGGTTGGGATGGAGCAATCAGCCCCAGCATTTT.